This record concerns one T cell receptor (beta chain) sequence. Its antigen is currently unknown. The data were obtained in a study of graft-versus-host responses after intestinal transplantation. On the study more broadly: For two to three years after anti-thymocyte globulin induction, all recipients took tacrolimus and steroids. Study outcomes and limitations: Allograft clonal ratios (graft-versus-host to host-versus-graft) were high in patients who had graft-donor T cell macrochimerism. Present in recipient marrow, GvH clones included some that appeared first in ileum or blood.

Sequencing was performed with immunoSEQ multiplex PCR; in TCRdb, only in-frame clones are kept and a portion is missing. The sample has more than 65,000 clones; less than 95% are singletons. This material consisted of unstimulated CD8+ T cells sorted from spleen or lymph node cells, taken before intestinal transplant. This receptor was identified in a human donor who received an intestinal transplant.

The CDR3 loop is CSVRGYSYEQYF. DNA of the CDR3: TGCAGCGTTAGGGGGTACTCCTACGAGCAGTACTTC. V and J are TRBV29-1 and TRBJ2-7, with a possible D match to TRBD1 (6 bases). The V and J ends lost 5 bases and 0 bases respectively, with 8 bases between them. Germline CDR1 SQVTM, CDR2 ANQGSEA. The CDR3 contains 12 residues.